The clone carrying this T cell receptor (beta chain) was seen more than once but under ten times. The antigen remains unidentified. The CDR3 consists of 17 residues. V shed 5 bases and J 5 bases; nucleotides not matched to a gene: 15. Germline CDR1 and CDR2: SGHTA and FQGTGA. These data are taken from a study of early T cells in non-severe SARS-CoV-2 infection. The TCR library protocol attached unique molecular identifiers to the individual cDNA molecules. A single record per CDR3 protein comes from TCRdb applying MiXCR to the 5' RACE reads. The repertoire holds approximately 83,000 distinct CDR3 sequences, 13% to 15% seen once, with 10% to 11% in the top ten. General observations from the study: Anti-spike CD8 responses were favored in VDJdb matching, and private and CD4 specificities were missed.

This clonotype originated in an adult who was a healthcare worker with PCR-confirmed SARS-CoV-2 infection or an uninfected control (not recorded which). V usage is TRBV7-3 and J usage is TRBJ1-1; TRBD1 aligns across 9 bases. Sequencing was performed on whole blood. The CDR3 DNA follows: TGTGCCAGCAGCCCTGGGACAGGGAGGCGGGGTAGGACTGAAGCTTTCTTT. It specifies CASSPGTGRRGRTEAFF.